The present entry profiles one TCR beta chain with its context. Its antigen remains unidentified. Each sample provided at least 5 micrograms of extracted total RNA. The data derive from a study of blood T cells in healthy people across ages. The study, taken as a whole, reports: In older individuals, TCR beta diversity per million T cells was lower, falling roughly linearly with age. Diversity estimated from one million T cells was considered an underestimate.

Then a second PCR, running about 6 to 11 cycles, was carried out with a sample-barcoded 5' primer and a J-beta primer mix. With 12 random nucleotides, a template-switch adaptor tagged each individual cDNA molecule. TCRdb itself ran the 5' RACE reads through MiXCR, one entry per CDR3 protein. The table has hundreds of thousands of distinct CDR3 sequences, roughly 50% seen once. The CDR3 covers 16 residues. The germline V gene has CDR1 KGHSH and CDR2 LQKENI. Trimming pared 6 bases from V and 2 bases from J, leaving 19 bases between. The TCR originated in a man in his 60s in good health. The genes are TRBV18 and TRBJ1-1, with D maybe TRBD1 (6 bases). Sequenced input: blood. In DNA form, the CDR3 reads TGTGCCAGCTCTCCCAGTTGGGGGGCCTCAAACACTGAAGCTTTCTTT. Its protein product is CASSPSWGASNTEAFF.